This passage covers 18 T cell receptor beta chains from one sample sequenced in a study of cytomegalovirus exposure and HLA in healthy donors. The PCR ran on 60 Vbeta and 13 Jbeta primers. This table comes from immunoSEQ multiplex PCR, and its TCRdb copy is limited to in-frame clones, with some not included. The sample includes about 190,000 clones, approximately 88% of them seen just once. Source material: PBMCs. These receptors originate from a woman aged 45-65 years in good health and CMV-seropositive.

The V and J genes are TRBV6-5 and TRBJ2-5; D gene ambiguous. The CDR3 is 14 residues long. The V gene lost 6 bases and the J gene lost 5 bases, with 16 bases spanning the gap. Germline V gene lookup returns CDR1 MNHEY and CDR2 SVGAGI. CDR3 protein: CASSSLQITETQYF. The CDR3 DNA follows: TGTGCCAGCAGCTCCCTACAGATTACGGAGACCCAGTACTTC.

About this clone: Relative to the germline gene, one junction end is altered; a read error may explain this. This chain connects TRBV7-7 to TRBJ2-5; a weak D match, TRBD2 (5 bases). CDR1 SSHAT and CDR2 FNYEAQ come from the germline V gene (reference sequence). CDR3 size: 15 residues. The CDR3 DNA follows: TGTGCTAGCAGCTTAGAGGCCGGGATCCAAGAGACCCAGTACTTC. Protein sequence: CASSLEAGIQETQYF.

The CDR3 region has the DNA TGTGCCACCCAGGAGAAGGGGCTAGGATCAACTGAAGCTTTCTTT. Amino acids: CATQEKGLGSTEAFF. The chain uses TRBV6-6 and TRBJ1-1; TRBD1 is a possible D gene (5 bases). This CDR3 is 15 amino acids long. CDR1 is MNHNY, CDR2 SVGAGI, per germline (reference sequence). The V end lost 10 bases, the J end lost 5 bases, and 23 bases lay between the germline ends.

V gene TRBV19 combines with J gene TRBJ1-6; D may be TRBD1 (5 bases). This CDR3 spans 13 amino acids. The ends were cut back, 4 bases at V and 5 bases at J, with 6 bases in the middle. CDR1 LNHDA and CDR2 SQIVND come from the germline V gene (reference sequence). The CDR3 protein is CASSTTDNSPLHF. DNA for the CDR3: TGTGCCAGTAGTACGACAGATAATTCACCCCTCCACTTT.

The chain uses TRBV6-1 and TRBJ2-7; TRBD2 is a possible D gene (6 bases). V lost 8 bases, J lost 0 bases, and 14 bases lay in between. Germline lookup yields CDR1 MNHNS and CDR2 SASEGT. The length of the CDR3 is 14 residues. The CDR3 DNA reads as TGTGCCAGCGCCGGGACTGCGAGCTCCTACGAGCAGTACTTC. Residues: CASAGTASSYEQYF.

This clone was seen only once. The rearrangement uses TRBV7-2 and TRBJ1-5; 10 bases align to TRBD1. Looked up from germline, CDR1 is SGHTA and CDR2 is FQGNSA. V shed 0 bases and J 6 bases; nucleotides not matched to a gene: 5. The CDR3 has 16 residues. The DNA of the CDR3 is TGTGCCAGCAGCTTAGCGGGACAGGGGTTCGGTCAGCCCCAGCATTTT. Its translation is CASSLAGQGFGQPQHF.

The chain recombines TRBV6-6 with TRBJ2-5; 9 bases are a match to TRBD2. Trimming cost V 6 bases and J 1 base; bases outside gene matches: 9. Germline CDR1 reads MNHNY; CDR2 reads SVGAGI (reference sequence). CDR3 size: 16 residues. Written as DNA, the CDR3 is TGTGCCAGCAGCAAGACCTTGACTAGCGGCCAAGAGACCCAGTACTTC. Encoded protein: CASSKTLTSGQETQYF.

The chain has TRBV5-1 and TRBJ2-1; 7 bases are a match to TRBD2. J was trimmed by 0 bases and V by 4 bases; bases with no gene match: 4. Germline CDR1 is SGHRS and CDR2 is YFSETQ. The length of the CDR3 is 15 residues. The CDR3 here is CASSPSGSSYNEQFF. The DNA of the CDR3 is TGCGCCAGCAGCCCTAGCGGTAGCTCCTACAATGAGCAGTTCTTC.

V and J are TRBV6-5 and TRBJ2-5; tentatively, D is TRBD2 (6 bases). Germline V gene sequence: CDR1 MNHEY, CDR2 SVGAGI. The V and J ends lost 6 bases and 4 bases respectively, with 12 bases between them. CDR3 length: 13 residues. CDR3 loop: CASRPGTSETQYF. CDR3 DNA sequence: TGTGCCAGCAGGCCCGGGACTTCAGAGACCCAGTACTTC.

J is TRBJ2-1 and V is TRBV6-6; 8 positions match TRBD2. The CDR3 extends over 13 amino acids. V lost 6 bases to trimming and J lost 10 bases; unmatched junction nucleotides: 8. CDR1 is MNHNY, CDR2 SVGAGI, per germline (reference sequence). CDR3 loop: CASSPGGAGEQFF. CDR3 DNA: TGTGCCAGCAGCCCCGGGGGGGCGGGGGAGCAGTTCTTC.

The gene calls are TRBV19 and TRBJ2-6, with D uncertain. The CDR3 is made up of 13 amino acids. Germline CDR1 reads LNHDA; CDR2 reads SQIVND (reference sequence). V shed 9 bases and J shed 0 bases, with 6 bases lying between them. The CDR3 protein is CASSNSGANVLTF. The CDR3 DNA sequence: TGTGCCAGCTCTAACTCTGGGGCCAACGTCCTGACTTTC.

This clone was picked up one time. This chain uses TRBV4-1 with TRBJ2-3; D possibly corresponds to TRBD1 (6 bases). The CDR3 has 18 amino acids. Germline V gives CDR1 MGHRA, CDR2 YSYEKL. V lost 4 bases and J lost 5, with 25 bases in between. CDR3 sequence (DNA): TGCGCCAGCAGCCCCCCGGGTAGAGGGGGAGCAGGCATAGATACGCAGTATTTT. Its protein product is CASSPPGRGGAGIDTQYF.

V is TRBV10-2 and J is TRBJ2-7, with 8 bases matching TRBD1. The trim removed 7 bases at V and 4 bases at J, leaving 9 bases unmatched. This CDR3 spans 14 amino acids. The germline CDR1 and CDR2 sequences are WSHSY and SAAADI. CDR3 DNA: TGCGCCAGCACTCACAGGACAGGGATGTACGAGCAGTACTTC. It specifies CASTHRTGMYEQYF.

The genes are TRBV5-1 and TRBJ1-1; D is ambiguous. This CDR3 is built from 14 residues. Germline V gene data show CDR1 as SGHRS and CDR2 as YFSETQ. V dropped 4 bases and J dropped 4 bases, with 14 bases sitting between them. The chain's CDR3 is CASSPGRMGTEAFF. For the CDR3, the DNA is TGCGCCAGCAGCCCGGGAAGAATGGGCACTGAAGCTTTCTTT.

This chain joins TRBV11-2 and TRBJ2-5, with TRBD2 identical over 9 bases. This CDR3 spans 16 amino acids. The J segment lost 2 bases and the V segment lost 1 base, leaving 5 bases of the junction unmatched. Germline-derived CDR1 and CDR2 are SGHAT and FQNNGV. Here the CDR3 reads CASSLGPTSGQETQYF. The CDR3 nucleotides are TGTGCCAGCAGCTTAGGCCCGACTAGCGGACAAGAGACCCAGTACTTC.

Concerning this clone: The germline gene is not matched at one end of the junction; a read error may be the cause. The chain uses TRBV25-1 and TRBJ1-1; no definite D call. The CDR3 is made up of 10 amino acids. Germline V lookup: CDR1 MGHDK, CDR2 SYGVNS. The CDR3 DNA sequence: TGTGCCGGCAGTGACGGTGAAGCTTTCTTT. Protein: CAGSDGEAFF.

This chain uses TRBV28 with TRBJ2-1, with 16 bases lining up with TRBD2. CDR1 MDHEN and CDR2 SYDVKM come from the germline V gene. After removal of 5 bases from V and 12 bases from J, the junction contained 10 bases not matched to a gene. The CDR3 is made up of 16 amino acids. The CDR3 here is CASSGPGTSGGAGQFF. The DNA for the CDR3 is TGTGCCAGCAGTGGACCGGGGACTAGCGGGGGGGCAGGGCAGTTCTTC.

The chain joins TRBV6-6 to TRBJ2-1, with 9 bases matching TRBD1. The CDR3 covers 15 residues. J lost 8 bases, V lost 2 bases, and 7 bases had no gene match. The germline gives CDR1 MNHNY, CDR2 SVGAGI (reference sequence). CDR3 sequence: CASSYQGQGPYEQFF. CDR3 coding DNA: TGTGCCAGCAGTTACCAGGGACAGGGCCCCTATGAGCAGTTCTTC.